This TCR beta chain originates from a study of CD8 T cells in ankylosing spondylitis. Germline V gene lookup returns CDR1 SGHKS and CDR2 YYEKEE (reference sequence). The CDR3 sequence is 14 residues long. Trimming shortened V by 0 bases and J by 7 bases, and 11 bases separated the two germline ends. Molecular-barcoded quantitative 5'-RACE produced these TCR beta libraries. TCRdb called the 5' RACE reads again in MiXCR, with one record for every CDR3 protein. The sample contains approximately 200,000 distinct CDR3 sequences, roughly 13% of which appear only once. A few counts support this clonotype. The material sequenced was blood, either unsorted or a sorted T cell fraction (not recorded which). The chain combines TRBV5-5 with TRBJ1-5; D gene uncertain. The TCR was taken from a female donor with ankylosing spondylitis or in good health (not recorded which). The DNA of the CDR3 is TGTGCCAGCAGCTTGGCTGGGTTGGACCAGCCCCAGCATTTT. This translates into CASSLAGLDQPQHF.